Following are 6 T cell receptor beta chains from one sample sequenced in a study of T cells in localized non-small cell lung cancer. Method: immunoSEQ multiplex PCR; TCRdb's copy keeps in-frame clones and lacks some. The profile shows around 83,000 clones, roughly 86% of them singletons. This material consisted of peripheral blood, taken before any cancer treatment. These receptors all come from a man aged 35-75 years with stage I squamous cell lung carcinoma.

This rearrangement joins TRBV20-1 to TRBJ1-1; perhaps TRBD1 as D (5 bases). V was cut by 3 bases and J by 10 bases, with 12 bases left in between. Germline CDR1 is DFQATT and CDR2 is SNEGSKA (reference sequence). The CDR3 contains 11 residues. CDR3 in amino acids: CSARVGGVAFF. As DNA, the CDR3 is TGCAGTGCTAGGGTTGGAGGGGTAGCTTTCTTT.

This chain links TRBV5-1 with TRBJ2-7; TRBD1 aligns across 11 bases. V was clipped by 1 base and J by 3 bases; unmatched bases: 3. The CDR3 extends over 15 amino acids. CDR1 and CDR2 (germline): SGHRS, YFSETQ. In DNA form, the CDR3 reads TGCGCCAGCAGCTTGTACGGGACAGGGGGCTACGAGCAGTACTTC. Translated: CASSLYGTGGYEQYF.

This clone appeared a single time. This chain uses TRBV6-5 with TRBJ1-2; 10 nucleotides line up with TRBD1. The V gene's germline CDR1 is MNHEY and CDR2 SVGAGI. The CDR3 runs to 15 residues. V dropped 6 bases and J dropped 4; count of bases not matched to a gene: 8. The CDR3 DNA reads as TGTGCCAGCAGGCGGGGACAGGGGCCTTCCTATGGCTACACCTTC. The encoded protein is CASRRGQGPSYGYTF.

V is TRBV9 and J is TRBJ2-2; D not certain. In germline, CDR1 is SGDLS, CDR2 YYNGEE. The CDR3 sequence is 18 residues long. The V and J ends lost 3 bases and 2 bases respectively, with 20 bases between them. In nucleotides, the CDR3 is TGTGCCAGCAGCGGAAGTGTGAAGGGTTATTATAACACCGGGGAGCTGTTTTTT. Its translation: CASSGSVKGYYNTGELFF.

V and J are TRBV2 and TRBJ2-3; 8 nucleotides line up with TRBD2. There are 15 residues in the CDR3. Trimming at V came to 4 bases and at J to 3 bases, leaving 6 bases not matched to a gene. Germline V gene sequence: CDR1 SNHLY, CDR2 FYNNEI. CDR3 amino acids: CASSGLAIGTDTQYF. CDR3 DNA: TGTGCCAGCAGTGGACTAGCGATCGGGACAGATACGCAGTATTTT.

The chain joins TRBV11-2 to TRBJ1-1; D is unresolved. The CDR3 covers 14 residues. Germline V CDR1 and CDR2: SGHAT, FQNNGV. The V end was cut by 4 bases, the J end by 1 base, with 10 bases between. The CDR3 sequence is CASSSVLQNTEAFF. CDR3 in DNA: TGTGCCAGCAGCTCAGTACTACAGAACACTGAAGCTTTCTTT.